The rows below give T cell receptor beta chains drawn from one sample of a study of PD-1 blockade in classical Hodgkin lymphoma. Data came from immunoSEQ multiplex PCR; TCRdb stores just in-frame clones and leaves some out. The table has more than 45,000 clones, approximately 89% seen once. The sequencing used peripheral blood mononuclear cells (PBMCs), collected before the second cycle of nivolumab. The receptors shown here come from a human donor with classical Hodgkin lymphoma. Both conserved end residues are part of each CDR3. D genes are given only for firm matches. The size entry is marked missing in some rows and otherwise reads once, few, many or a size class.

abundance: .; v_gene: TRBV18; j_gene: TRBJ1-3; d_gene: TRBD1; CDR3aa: CASSPVSAGTAYSGNTIYF; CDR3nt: TGTGCCAGCTCACCAGTGTCAGCGGGGACAGCCTACTCTGGAAACACCATATATTTT
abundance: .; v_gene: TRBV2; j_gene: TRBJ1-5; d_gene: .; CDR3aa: CASSEAEGNQPQHF; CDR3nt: TGTGCCAGCAGTGAAGCGGAAGGCAATCAGCCCCAGCATTTT
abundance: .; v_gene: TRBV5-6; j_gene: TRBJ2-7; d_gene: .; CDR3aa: CASSFWDPPYEQYF; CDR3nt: TGTGCCAGCAGCTTTTGGGACCCTCCCTACGAGCAGTACTTC
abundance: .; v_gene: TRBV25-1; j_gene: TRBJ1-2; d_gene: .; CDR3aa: CASSANLGAGGYTF; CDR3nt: TGTGCCAGCAGTGCCAACCTCGGGGCAGGGGGCTACACCTTC
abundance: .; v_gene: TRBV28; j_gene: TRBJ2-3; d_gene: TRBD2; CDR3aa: CASSSTTSGRVSDTQYF; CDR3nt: TGTGCCAGCAGTTCAACGACTAGCGGGAGGGTGTCAGATACGCAGTATTTT
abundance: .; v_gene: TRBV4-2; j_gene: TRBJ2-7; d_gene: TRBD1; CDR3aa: CASSQERAMTGAYEQYF; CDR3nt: TGTGCCAGCAGCCAAGAGCGGGCCATGACAGGGGCCTACGAGCAGTACTTC
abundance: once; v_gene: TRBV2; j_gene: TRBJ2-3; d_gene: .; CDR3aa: CASSEGLASTDTQYF; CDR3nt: TGTGCCAGCAGTGAAGGACTTGCTAGCACAGATACGCAGTATTTT
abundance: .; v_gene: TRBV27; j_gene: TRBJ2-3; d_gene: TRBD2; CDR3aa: CASSFMTSGTDTQYF; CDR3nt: TGTGCCAGCAGTTTTATGACTAGCGGGACAGATACGCAGTATTTT
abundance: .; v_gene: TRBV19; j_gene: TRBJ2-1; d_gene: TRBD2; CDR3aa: CASSPGLAEFLDSYNEQFF; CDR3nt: TGTGCCTCGTCCCCGGGACTAGCGGAATTTCTAGATTCCTACAATGAGCAGTTCTTC
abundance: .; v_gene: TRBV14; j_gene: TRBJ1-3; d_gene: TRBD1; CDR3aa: CASRPGTAGNTIYF; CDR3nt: TGTGCCAGCAGGCCCGGGACAGCTGGAAACACCATATATTTT
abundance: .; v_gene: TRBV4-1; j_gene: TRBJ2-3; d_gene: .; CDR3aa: CASSLPPAGGGTDTQYF; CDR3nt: TGCGCCAGCAGCTTGCCCCCCGCAGGGGGGGGCACAGATACGCAGTATTTT
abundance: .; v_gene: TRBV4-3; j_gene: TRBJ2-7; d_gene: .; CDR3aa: CASSQDRSNPYEQYF; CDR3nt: TGCGCCAGCAGCCAAGATCGGTCGAACCCCTACGAGCAGTACTTC
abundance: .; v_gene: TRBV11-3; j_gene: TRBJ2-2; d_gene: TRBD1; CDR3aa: CASSPGQGTNTGELFF; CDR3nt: TGTGCCAGCAGCCCGGGACAGGGGACGAACACCGGGGAGCTGTTTTTT
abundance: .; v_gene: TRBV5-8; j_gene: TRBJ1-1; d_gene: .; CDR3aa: CASSLEVWGEAFF; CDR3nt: TGTGCCAGCAGCTTGGAGGTATGGGGAGAAGCTTTCTTT
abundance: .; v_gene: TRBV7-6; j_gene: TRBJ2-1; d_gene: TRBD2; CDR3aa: CASSLAAGTSIHNEQFF; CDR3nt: TGTGCCAGCAGCTTAGCGGCTGGGACTAGCATCCACAATGAGCAGTTCTTC
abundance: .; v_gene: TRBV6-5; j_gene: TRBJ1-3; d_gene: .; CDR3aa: CASSYTSNSGNTIYF; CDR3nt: TGTGCCAGCAGTTACACTTCCAACTCTGGAAACACCATATATTTT
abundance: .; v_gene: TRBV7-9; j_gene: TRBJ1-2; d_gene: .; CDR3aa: CASNPLPGATATYGYTF; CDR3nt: TGTGCCAGCAACCCCCTCCCCGGCGCGACAGCAACCTATGGCTACACCTTC
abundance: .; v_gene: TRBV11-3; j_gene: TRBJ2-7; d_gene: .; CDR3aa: CASSLEGDEQYF; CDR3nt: TGTGCCAGCAGCTTAGAGGGAGACGAGCAGTACTTC
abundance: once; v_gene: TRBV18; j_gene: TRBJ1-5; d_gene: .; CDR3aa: CASSPRTDQPQHF; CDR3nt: TGTGCCAGCTCACCACGGACAGATCAGCCCCAGCATTTT
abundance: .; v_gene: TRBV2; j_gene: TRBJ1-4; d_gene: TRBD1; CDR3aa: CASSGQGLLGEKLFF; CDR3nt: TGTGCCAGCAGTGGACAGGGGCTCCTTGGGGAAAAACTGTTTTTT
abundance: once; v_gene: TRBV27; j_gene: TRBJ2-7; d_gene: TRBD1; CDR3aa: CASSTTGNYEQYF; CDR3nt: TGTGCCAGCAGTACGACAGGGAACTACGAGCAGTACTTC
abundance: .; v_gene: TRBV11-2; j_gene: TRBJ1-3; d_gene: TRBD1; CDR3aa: CASSLAGGSTSKNTIYF; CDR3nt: TGTGCCAGCAGCTTAGCAGGGGGCTCTACTTCCAAAAACACCATATATTTT
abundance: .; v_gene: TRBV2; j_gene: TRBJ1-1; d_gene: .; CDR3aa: CASSLEGENTEAFF; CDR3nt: TGTGCCAGCAGCTTAGAAGGGGAGAACACTGAAGCTTTCTTT
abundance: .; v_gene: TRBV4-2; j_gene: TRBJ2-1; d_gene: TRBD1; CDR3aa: CASSPDRGGPVGHNEQFF; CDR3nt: TGTGCCAGCAGCCCGGACAGGGGAGGACCAGTGGGGCACAATGAGCAGTTCTTC
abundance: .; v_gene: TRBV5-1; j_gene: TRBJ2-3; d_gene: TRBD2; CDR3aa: CASGPGLAGGPGADTQYF; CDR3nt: TGCGCCAGCGGTCCCGGGCTAGCGGGAGGGCCGGGAGCAGATACGCAGTATTTT
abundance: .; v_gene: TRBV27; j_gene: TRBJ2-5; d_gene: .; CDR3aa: CASSPQGFQATQYF; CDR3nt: TGTGCCAGCAGCCCCCAGGGCTTTCAGGCGACCCAGTACTTC
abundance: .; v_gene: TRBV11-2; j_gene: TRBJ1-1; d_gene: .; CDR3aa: CASSLGGNTEAFF; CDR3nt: TGTGCCAGCAGCTTAGGGGGGAACACTGAAGCTTTCTTT
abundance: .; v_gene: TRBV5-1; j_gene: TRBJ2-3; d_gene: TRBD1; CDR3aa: CASSFTGTGGTDTQYF; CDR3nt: TGCGCCAGCAGCTTCACCGGGACAGGGGGCACAGATACGCAGTATTTT
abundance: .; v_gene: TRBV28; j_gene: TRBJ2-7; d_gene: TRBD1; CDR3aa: CASSLPDRGDEQYF; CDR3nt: TGTGCCAGCAGTCTCCCCGACAGGGGCGACGAGCAGTACTTC
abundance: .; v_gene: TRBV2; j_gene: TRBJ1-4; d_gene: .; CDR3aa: CASSVFHEKLFF; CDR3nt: TGTGCCAGCAGTGTCTTCCATGAAAAACTGTTTTTT
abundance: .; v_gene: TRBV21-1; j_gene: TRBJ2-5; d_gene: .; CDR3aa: CATETSGRTRETQYF; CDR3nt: TGTGCCACTGAGACTAGCGGGCGGACGAGAGAGACCCAGTACTTC
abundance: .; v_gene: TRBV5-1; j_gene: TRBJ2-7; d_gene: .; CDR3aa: CASSVGSYEQYF; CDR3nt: TGCGCCAGCAGCGTGGGGTCCTACGAGCAGTACTTC
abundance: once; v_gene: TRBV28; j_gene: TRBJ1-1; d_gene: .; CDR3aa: CASSLLEGLAFF; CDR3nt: TGTGCCAGCAGTTTATTAGAGGGCCTTGCTTTCTTT
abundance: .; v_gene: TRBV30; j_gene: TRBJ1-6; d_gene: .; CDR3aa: CAWTGIRNSPLHF; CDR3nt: TGTGCCTGGACCGGGATCCGAAATTCACCCCTCCACTTT
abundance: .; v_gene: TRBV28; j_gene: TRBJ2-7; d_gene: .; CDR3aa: CASRRGYEQYF; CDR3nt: TGTGCCAGCAGGAGGGGTTACGAGCAGTACTTC
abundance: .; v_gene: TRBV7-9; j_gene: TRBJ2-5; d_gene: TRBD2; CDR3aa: CASSSSRAGDGETQYF; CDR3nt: TGTGCCAGCAGCTCAAGCCGAGCGGGAGACGGGGAGACCCAGTACTTC
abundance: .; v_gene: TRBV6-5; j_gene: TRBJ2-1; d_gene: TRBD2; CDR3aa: CASSLIAGGSYNEQFF; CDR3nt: TGTGCCAGCAGTTTAATAGCGGGGGGCTCCTACAATGAGCAGTTCTTC
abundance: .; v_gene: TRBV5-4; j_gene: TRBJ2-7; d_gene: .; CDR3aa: CASSSFQGDGVYEQYF; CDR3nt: TGTGCCAGCAGCTCCTTCCAGGGAGATGGGGTTTACGAGCAGTACTTC
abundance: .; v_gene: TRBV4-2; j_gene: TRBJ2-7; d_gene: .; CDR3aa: CASSHQAGERYEQYF; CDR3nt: TGTGCCAGCAGCCACCAAGCCGGGGAGAGGTACGAGCAGTACTTC
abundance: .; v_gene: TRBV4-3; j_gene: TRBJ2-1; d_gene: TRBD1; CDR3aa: CASSQEHRGLGNEQFF; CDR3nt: TGCGCCAGCAGCCAAGAGCATAGGGGGCTTGGCAATGAGCAGTTCTTC